The 9 T cell receptor beta chains below come from one sample, sequenced in a study of T cell repertoires in cytomegalovirus infection. In TCRdb, the reads were re-called with MiXCR into one record per CDR3 protein. This sample has approximately 500,000 distinct CDR3 sequences, with 11% found just once. What was sequenced was PBMCs. These receptors were obtained from a human donor in good health (CMV status not recorded). Some clones in this sample may be carry-over from other donors' samples.

This clonotype was seen a few times. The chain joins TRBV29-1 to TRBJ2-1; TRBD2 might be the D (7 bases). The CDR3 has 17 amino acids. The germline V gene encodes CDR1 SQVTM and CDR2 ANQGSEA. V shed 0 bases and J shed 4 bases, with 19 bases lying between them. The CDR3 sequence is CSVEEGHRLAGYNEQFF. The CDR3 coding sequence is TGCAGCGTTGAAGAGGGACATAGACTAGCCGGGTACAATGAGCAGTTCTTC.

V is TRBV27 and J is TRBJ1-2; TRBD1 might be the D (6 bases). Germline CDR1 MNHEY, CDR2 SMNVEV (reference sequence). The CDR3 is 15 residues long. V was pared by 4 bases and J by 5 bases, with 17 bases between. In nucleotides, the CDR3 is TGTGCCAGCAGTTCAGGGGCAGGGGATGTGTATGGCTACACCTTC. Protein: CASSSGAGDVYGYTF.

DNA for the CDR3: TGCAGTGCTAGAGGAGGCGAACAGGATCCTTCCTACGAGCAGTACTTC. As protein: CSARGGEQDPSYEQYF. V and J are TRBV20-1 and TRBJ2-7; the D gene is possibly TRBD1 (5 bases). Trimming took off 1 base at V and 1 base at J, with 17 bases between the two ends. Germline V CDR1 and CDR2: DFQATT, SNEGSKA (reference sequence). This CDR3 is built from 16 residues.

This clonotype was seen at least ten times. The chain has TRBV3-1 and TRBJ2-3; 10 nucleotides line up with TRBD2. V lost 3 bases and J lost 3; bases outside the gene matches: 12. CDR1 is LGHDT and CDR2 is YNNKEL in the germline V gene (reference sequence). The CDR3 runs 18 residues. The CDR3 DNA reads as TGTGCCAGCAGCCAGCCCCGAGGGAGCGGGGGGGAAACAGATACGCAGTATTTT. This sequence encodes CASSQPRGSGGETDTQYF.

This clonotype was seen many times. J is TRBJ2-7 and V is TRBV6-1; 9 positions agree with TRBD1. The CDR3 is made up of 16 amino acids. Germline lookup yields CDR1 MNHNS and CDR2 SASEGT. V trimming: 2 bases; J trimming: 3 bases; junction bases outside the gene matches: 8. The CDR3, as DNA: TGTGCCAGCAGTGAATTTCTGGGACAGGGCCTCTACGAGCAGTACTTC. Amino acid sequence: CASSEFLGQGLYEQYF.

The V gene is TRBV14, the J gene TRBJ2-5; D is unresolved. CDR3 size: 15 residues. V gave up 3 bases and J gave up 2 bases, with 13 bases separating them. Germline CDR1 is SGHDN and CDR2 is FVKESK. The CDR3 bases are TGTGCCAGCAGCCAGAGGTGGCTATATCAAGAGACCCAGTACTTC. Its protein is CASSQRWLYQETQYF. Filled out from reference TRBV14 and TRBJ2-5, the complete variable domain reads EAGVTQFPSHSVIEKGQTVTLRCDPISGHDNLYWYRRVMGKEIKFLLHFVKESKQDESGMPNNRFLAERTGGTYSTLKVQPAELEDSGVYFCASSQRWLYQETQYFGPGTRLLVL.

This clonotype was counted at least ten times. This sequence joins TRBV5-6 and TRBJ2-7; 9 nucleotides match TRBD2. J was trimmed by 3 bases and V by 3 bases; bases with no gene match: 4. Germline loops: CDR1 SGHDT, CDR2 YYEEEE. This CDR3 has 14 amino acids. This CDR3 reads CASSSGSGGYEQYF. CDR3 nucleotide sequence: TGTGCCAGCAGCTCAGGTAGCGGGGGCTACGAGCAGTACTTC.

This clonotype was seen ten or more times. The chain links TRBV10-1 to TRBJ2-3, with D possibly matching TRBD1 (6 bases). Germline-derived CDR1 and CDR2 are WNHNN and SYGVQD (reference sequence). The CDR3 runs to 14 residues. V was clipped by 4 bases and J by 3 bases, with 11 bases between them. CDR3 loop: CASSVDRWTDTQYF. The CDR3 DNA is TGCGCCAGCAGTGTCGACAGGTGGACAGATACGCAGTATTTT.

This chain connects TRBV20-1 to TRBJ1-6; 9 nucleotides line up with TRBD1. The CDR3 runs 14 residues. V gave up 2 bases and J gave up 10 bases; unmatched junction bases: 6. CDR1 and CDR2 from the germline V gene are DFQATT and SNEGSKA (reference sequence). Here the CDR3 reads CSARSWTGDSPLHF. Written as DNA, the CDR3 is TGCAGTGCTAGATCGTGGACAGGGGACTCACCCCTCCACTTT.